Following are 23 T cell receptor beta chains from one sample sequenced in a study of cytomegalovirus exposure and HLA in healthy donors. Both 60 Vbeta primers and 13 Jbeta primers went into the PCR. This table comes from immunoSEQ multiplex PCR, and its TCRdb copy is limited to in-frame clones, with some not included. The sample records tens of thousands of clones, approximately 70% being singletons. The sample taken for sequencing was PBMCs. The source of these receptors is a man aged 45-65 years in good health and CMV-seronegative.

V usage is TRBV6-5 and J usage is TRBJ1-1; 10 nucleotides agree with TRBD1. After removal of 4 bases from V and 0 bases from J, the junction contained 5 bases not matched to a gene. Germline CDR1 MNHEY, CDR2 SVGAGI. The length of the CDR3 is 16 residues. The CDR3 DNA reads as TGTGCCAGCAGTTCCCGGGGGACAGGGGTGAACACTGAAGCTTTCTTT. This encodes CASSSRGTGVNTEAFF.

This clone was seen only once. The chain combines TRBV7-2 with TRBJ2-3; tentatively, D is TRBD2 (6 bases). This CDR3 region has 14 residues. Germline CDR1 is SGHTA and CDR2 is FQGNSA. Trimming took off 5 bases at V and 1 base at J, with 10 bases between the two ends. The CDR3 reads CASSLGTRTDTQYF. CDR3 sequence (DNA): TGTGCCAGCAGCCTCGGGACTCGCACAGATACGCAGTATTTT.

This clone was seen a handful of times. The chain links TRBV6-6 to TRBJ1-2; 10 bases fit TRBD1. The CDR3 contains 14 residues. After removal of 1 base from V and 6 bases from J, the junction contained 2 bases not matched to a gene. In germline, CDR1 is MNHNY, CDR2 SVGAGI (reference sequence). This CDR3 is CASSYLTGGDGYTF. CDR3 in DNA: TGTGCCAGCAGTTACTTGACAGGGGGCGATGGCTACACCTTC.

The chain carries TRBV5-6 and TRBJ1-2; 8 nucleotides line up with TRBD1. The germline V gene has CDR1 SGHDT and CDR2 YYEEEE. V lost 4 bases, J lost 8 bases, and 10 bases stayed unmatched. This CDR3 is 14 amino acids long. CDR3 DNA: TGTGCCAGCAGCCCAAAGGACAGGGTTGCGGGCTACACCTTC. Protein sequence: CASSPKDRVAGYTF.

The J gene is TRBJ1-2, the V gene TRBV11-1; D unresolved. In germline, CDR1 is SGHAT, CDR2 FQDESV (reference sequence). Trimming cost V 5 bases and J 7 bases, with 23 bases left between them. CDR3 size: 16 residues. CDR3 in DNA: TGTGCCAGCAGCCACCTTGGTAACCCCCGGAGGGCTGGCTACACCTTC. It is translated as CASSHLGNPRRAGYTF.

The V and J genes are TRBV19 and TRBJ1-1; D not certain. CDR3 length: 13 residues. Germline CDR1 LNHDA, CDR2 SQIVND (reference sequence). Trimming stripped 1 base from V and 11 bases from J, with 14 bases between. The CDR3 is CASSIVGRGRAFF. In DNA, the CDR3 is TGTGCCAGTAGTATAGTTGGCCGAGGTAGGGCTTTCTTT.

The V gene is TRBV6-6, the J gene TRBJ1-4; no firm D call. Germline-derived CDR1 and CDR2 are MNHNY and SVGAGI (reference sequence). V was shortened by 7 bases and J by 5 bases, with 11 bases between the two germline ends. The CDR3 sequence is 13 residues long. CDR3 sequence: CASTTTWNEKLFF. CDR3 nucleotides: TGTGCCAGCACCACAACATGGAATGAAAAACTGTTTTTT.

This clone occurred a few times. This chain uses TRBV4-1 with TRBJ2-7; 11 positions match TRBD1. Germline values: CDR1 MGHRA, CDR2 YSYEKL. The CDR3 runs 15 residues. J lost 7 bases, V lost 3 bases, and 8 bases had no gene match. The CDR3: CASSHPGQGEREQYF. CDR3 in DNA: TGCGCCAGCAGCCATCCGGGACAGGGGGAACGGGAGCAGTACTTC.

In DNA, the CDR3 is TGTGCCAGCAGCTCCGTACAGGGGGCAGATACGCAGTATTTT. Protein product: CASSSVQGADTQYF. This chain joins TRBV5-6 and TRBJ2-3, with TRBD1 identical over 8 bases. The germline V gene has CDR1 SGHDT and CDR2 YYEEEE. The V and J ends lost 3 bases and 4 bases, in that order; junction bases with no gene match: 4. This CDR3 has 14 amino acids. Complete variable domain (other parts from reference TRBV5-6 and TRBJ2-3): DAGVTQSPTHLIKTRGQQVTLRCSPKSGHDTVSWYQQALGQGPQFIFQYYEEEERQRGNFPDRFSGHQFPNYSSELNVNALLLGDSALYLCASSSVQGADTQYFGPGTRLTVL.

The chain recombines TRBV12-5 with TRBJ2-1; the match to TRBD2 covers 9 bases. Germline V gene data show CDR1 as LGHNT and CDR2 as FRNRAP. The CDR3 length is 15 residues. The junction had 9 bases not matched to a gene; V was cut back by 7 bases and J by 5 bases. The CDR3 nucleotides read TGTGCTAGTGTTGGAGCGGGGGGCCACAACAATGAGCAGTTCTTC. Translating it yields CASVGAGGHNNEQFF.

V usage is TRBV5-1 and J usage is TRBJ2-7; a possible D gene is TRBD1 (5 bases). Trimming took off 0 bases at V and 7 bases at J, with 11 bases between the two ends. Germline V gene data show CDR1 as SGHRS and CDR2 as YFSETQ. CDR3 size: 13 residues. The CDR3 sequence: CASSLEGNREQYF. DNA of the CDR3: TGCGCCAGCAGCTTGGAGGGGAACAGGGAGCAGTACTTC.

The V and J genes are TRBV4-1 and TRBJ2-5; 7 bases map to TRBD1. The J call may be wrong; the DNA end is better matched by TRBJ2-7. Germline values: CDR1 MGHRA, CDR2 YSYEKL. This CDR3 is built from 15 residues. CDR3 nucleotide sequence: TGCGCCAGCAGCCAAGATAGGGGACAGTCCTACGAGCAGTACTTC. Translation gives CASSQDRGQSYEQYF.

This clone was seen a handful of times. The chain is built from TRBV5-1 and TRBJ1-2; D is unresolved. Germline-derived CDR1 and CDR2 are SGHRS and YFSETQ. The CDR3 sequence is 13 residues long. The V and J ends lost 4 bases and 2 bases respectively, with 9 bases between them. The CDR3 bases are TGCGCCAGCAGCGTGGGAAGCAACTATGGCTACACCTTC. This gives the protein CASSVGSNYGYTF.

The V and J genes are TRBV19 and TRBJ2-1, with D possibly matching TRBD1 (6 bases). V dropped 5 bases and J dropped 4 bases, with 24 bases sitting between them. CDR3 length: 18 amino acids. CDR1 is LNHDA, CDR2 SQIVND, per germline (reference sequence). This CDR3 reads CASSYRFLGTQMYNEQFF. CDR3 nucleotide sequence: TGTGCCAGTAGTTACCGATTCCTCGGGACACAAATGTACAATGAGCAGTTCTTC.

About this clone: The sample carries other DNA sequences with the same CDR3. The CDR3 bases are TGTGCCTGGAGCCCCGGACAGGGTGATCAGCCCCAGCATTTT. Its protein is CAWSPGQGDQPQHF. The J gene is TRBJ1-5, the V gene TRBV30; 8 bases agree with TRBD1. The CDR3 extends over 14 amino acids. CDR1 is GTSNPN and CDR2 is SVGIG in the germline V gene (reference sequence). Unmatched junction bases numbered 6, after V lost 3 bases and J lost 5 bases.

The gene calls are TRBV5-4 and TRBJ2-7; D is ambiguous. This CDR3 has 13 amino acids. Germline-derived CDR1 and CDR2 are SGHNT and YYREEE (reference sequence). The V gene lost 3 bases and the J gene lost 1 base, with 8 bases spanning the gap. The CDR3, as DNA: TGTGCCAGCAGCTCACCCCTATCCTACGAGCAGTACTTC. This codes for CASSSPLSYEQYF.

This clone appeared a few times. The chain has TRBV6-1 and TRBJ2-7; 7 nucleotides match TRBD1. V dropped 2 bases and J dropped 6; count of bases not matched to a gene: 7. The CDR3 runs to 14 residues. Germline V lookup: CDR1 MNHNS, CDR2 SASEGT. CDR3 nucleotides: TGTGCCAGCAGTGAAATACAGGGGTCCCTCGAGCAGTACTTC. Translated: CASSEIQGSLEQYF.

This clone was found a few times. Other nucleotide sequences in the sample specify the same CDR3. J is TRBJ2-7 and V is TRBV10-3, with 10 bases identical to TRBD2. Germline loops: CDR1 ENHRY, CDR2 SYGVKD. The V segment lost 6 bases and the J segment 6 bases; nucleotides outside the gene matches: 8. The CDR3 runs to 14 residues. CDR3 region: CAISLLAGASEQYF. The CDR3, as DNA: TGTGCCATCAGCCTCCTAGCGGGGGCCTCCGAGCAGTACTTC.

CDR3 coding DNA: TGTGCCAGCAGCCAAGCTTTGGCGGTCGCGAACACCGGGGAGCTGTTTTTT. Translated: CASSQALAVANTGELFF. The chain uses TRBV4-2 and TRBJ2-2; no reliable D call. CDR1 LGHNA and CDR2 YNFKEQ come from the germline V gene. The V gene lost 1 base and the J gene lost 0 bases, with 12 bases spanning the gap. This CDR3 contains 17 residues.

The chain carries TRBV19 and TRBJ1-2; D remains ambiguous. This CDR3 has 12 amino acids. The germline V and J ends were trimmed by 5 bases and 2 bases, with 6 bases remaining between them. Germline V gene sequence: CDR1 LNHDA, CDR2 SQIVND (reference sequence). The CDR3 loop reads CASSVQNYGYTF. The CDR3 DNA reads as TGTGCCAGTAGTGTCCAGAACTATGGCTACACCTTC.

The CDR3 DNA reads as TGTGCCAGCAGCTTCGAGGGACAGGGTGATTATGGCTACACCTTC. It yields the protein CASSFEGQGDYGYTF. The chain recombines TRBV13 with TRBJ1-2; 9 bases match TRBD1. Germline V gives CDR1 PRHDT, CDR2 FYEKMQ (reference sequence). Losses at the gene ends were 3 bases for V and 5 bases for J; bases not matched to a gene: 7. CDR3 length: 15 residues. Full variable domain (remainder filled in from reference TRBV13 and TRBJ1-2): AAGVIQSPRHLIKEKRETATLKCYPIPRHDTVYWYQQGPGQDPQFLISFYEKMQSDKGSIPDRFSAQQFSDYHSELNMSSLELGDSALYFCASSFEGQGDYGYTFGSGTRLTVV.

J is TRBJ2-7 and V is TRBV2; D might be TRBD2 (5 bases). Trimming stripped 6 bases from V and 0 bases from J, with 18 bases between. Germline assignment: CDR1 SNHLY and CDR2 FYNNEI. The length of the CDR3 is 16 residues. Here the CDR3 DNA reads TGTGCCAGCAGGGGGTGGCGGACTGTAGCCTCCTACGAGCAGTACTTC. It codes for CASRGWRTVASYEQYF.

The chain carries TRBV9 and TRBJ1-5; D is unresolved. The CDR3 length is 15 residues. Germline CDR1 and CDR2: SGDLS and YYNGEE. Trimming stripped 6 bases from V and 3 bases from J, with 16 bases between. CDR3 in DNA: TGTGCCAGCAACCCGACCGGGATTATCAATCAGCCCCAGCATTTT. Translating it yields CASNPTGIINQPQHF.